This T cell receptor (beta chain) originates from a study of blood T cell repertoires in COVID-19. Study-level information: There were acute and convalescent COVID-19 samples, and they came from the United States, Italy and Spain. From T cells, B-cell-depleted T cells, or PBMCs came the material, which was cDNA or gDNA.

Per the study methods: Researchers report that nucleated cell counts were estimated from reference gene primer amplification. This table comes from immunoSEQ multiplex PCR, and its TCRdb copy is limited to in-frame clones, with some not included. Clonal size and the V and J genes are those of that table, whereas D and trimming came from the DNA. This table has around 230,000 clones, approximately 88% appearing once. V was cut by 8 bases and J by 1 base, with 6 bases left in between. The length of the CDR3 is 12 residues. The sample taken for sequencing was peripheral blood. The sequence was collected from a middle-aged man with acute or convalescent COVID-19. The chain combines TRBV12-3 or TRBV12-4 with TRBJ2-1; maybe TRBD1 (6 bases). The CDR3 reads CASQGSYNEQFF. CDR3 DNA sequence: TGTGCCAGCCAGGGGTCCTACAATGAGCAGTTCTTC.